This T cell receptor beta chain was obtained from a study of T cells in Graves' hyperthyroidism and ophthalmopathy. Ophthalmopathy patients had Clinical Activity Score at least 3, NOSPECS grade at least 4, duration under 3 months. Amplification of TCR beta CDR3 regions was performed using RNA transcripts as template. TCR CDR3 underwent first-round RT-PCR with the HTBI primer set. In TCRdb, the multiplex PCR reads were re-called with MiXCR into one record per CDR3 protein. The sample includes about 640,000 distinct CDR3 sequences, roughly 14% of them seen just once. This clonotype has more than one count but fewer than ten. V was clipped by 3 bases and J by 7 bases, with 13 bases between them. The CDR3 is made up of 13 amino acids. Germline assignment: CDR1 DFQATT and CDR2 SNEGSKA (reference sequence).

The sequenced material came from blood. This TCR was recovered from a woman aged 50 to 60 with Graves' ophthalmopathy. The rearrangement uses TRBV20-1 and TRBJ2-1; no clear D gene. CDR3 in amino acids: CSARISYLNEQFF. CDR3 sequence (DNA): TGCAGTGCTAGGATCTCCTACCTGAATGAGCAGTTCTTC.